The 16 T cell receptor beta chains reported below all come from one sample, sequenced in a study of blood T cell repertoires in COVID-19. TCRdb's copy holds only in-frame clones and misses some; the assay was immunoSEQ multiplex PCR. The sample includes around 480,000 clones, about 91% of them seen just once. The specimen was peripheral blood. Receptor source: a woman in her forties or fifties with COVID-19, enrolled during active disease.

The rearrangement links TRBV6-4 to TRBJ2-1; tentative D call: TRBD1 (6 bases). Germline V CDR1 and CDR2: MRHNA, SNTAGT. V shed 5 bases and J shed 15 bases, with 23 bases lying between them. There are 14 residues in the CDR3. The CDR3 loop reads CASSPSQGKSGRFF. The CDR3 nucleotides are TGTGCCAGCAGTCCCTCACAGGGCAAAAGCGGCCGGTTCTTC.

The chain employs TRBV3-1 (or the pseudogene TRBV3-2) and TRBJ2-2; TRBD2 aligns across 13 bases. This CDR3 contains 18 residues. The ends lost 5 bases at V and 5 bases at J; junction bases unmatched: 11. In germline, CDR1 is LGHDT, CDR2 YNNKEL (reference sequence). CDR3 sequence reads: CASSYGLAGASGTGELFF. The CDR3 nucleotides read TGTGCCAGCAGCTACGGACTAGCGGGGGCCTCGGGGACCGGGGAGCTGTTTTTT.

The DNA for the CDR3 is TGTGCCAGCAGCGTCGCTAGCGGGGGGGAGACCCAGTACTTC. It encodes CASSVASGGETQYF. The chain recombines TRBV9 with TRBJ2-5, with TRBD2 matching 11 bases. The V gene end was trimmed by 2 bases and the J gene end by 5 bases; junction bases not matched to a gene: 2. Germline CDR1 SGDLS, CDR2 YYNGEE. This CDR3 spans 14 amino acids.

This clone appeared a single time. This chain uses TRBV2 with TRBJ2-2, with a tentative D call TRBD2 (6 bases). V shed 3 bases and J shed 3 bases, with 11 bases lying between them. Germline V gene sequence: CDR1 SNHLY, CDR2 FYNNEI. This CDR3 has 15 residues. This CDR3 reads CASSELGEDTGELFF. Here the CDR3 DNA reads TGTGCCAGCAGTGAGTTAGGGGAGGACACCGGGGAGCTGTTTTTT. The full variable domain, completed using reference TRBV2 and TRBJ2-2, is EPEVTQTPSHQVTQMGQEVILRCVPISNHLYFYWYRQILGQKVEFLVSFYNNEISEKSEIFDDQFSVERPDGSNFTLKIRSTKLEDSAMYFCASSELGEDTGELFFGEGSRLTVL.

This chain links TRBV5-1 with TRBJ2-2, with TRBD1 matching 7 bases. The CDR3 is 15 amino acids. J lost 7 bases, V lost 4 bases, and 10 bases had no gene match. CDR1 and CDR2 from the germline V gene are SGHRS and YFSETQ. CDR3 sequence (DNA): TGCGCCAGCAGCACTTACAGGGGAAGGAGCGGGGAGCTGTTTTTT. It specifies CASSTYRGRSGELFF. Using reference TRBV5-1 and TRBJ2-2 for the parts outside the CDR3, the full variable domain is KAGVTQTPRYLIKTRGQQVTLSCSPISGHRSVSWYQQTPGQGLQFLFEYFSETQRNKGNFPGRFSGRQFSNSRSEMNVSTLELGDSALYLCASSTYRGRSGELFFGEGSRLTVL.

In its sample, this clone was seen a few times. The chain has TRBV2 and TRBJ2-1; D possibly corresponds to TRBD2 (6 bases). The CDR3 is made up of 13 amino acids. Deletions cut 6 bases from V and 10 bases from J, with 16 bases between. Germline V CDR1 and CDR2: SNHLY, FYNNEI. CDR3 nucleotides: TGTGCCAGCAGGGGACTGCCCCTCGGCGAGCAGTTCTTC. It specifies CASRGLPLGEQFF.

The V call is TRBV9, the J call TRBJ2-1, with 10 positions matching TRBD2. The CDR3 spans 14 residues. The V gene end was trimmed by 3 bases and the J gene end by 8 bases; junction bases not matched to a gene: 5. Germline V gene lookup returns CDR1 SGDLS and CDR2 YYNGEE. The CDR3 sequence is CASSGSGGAHEQFF. The CDR3, as DNA: TGTGCCAGCAGCGGAAGCGGGGGGGCGCATGAGCAGTTCTTC.

The sample holds one count of this clone. The chain recombines TRBV6-5 with TRBJ1-5; no reliable D call. V lost 5 bases and J 0 bases, leaving 11 bases between the germline ends. The CDR3 has 15 residues. Germline loops: CDR1 MNHEY, CDR2 SVGAGI. CDR3 nucleotide sequence: TGTGCCAGCAGTCGGTCGGGTTATAGCAATCAGCCCCAGCATTTT. This translates into CASSRSGYSNQPQHF.

This clone appeared a single time. The chain recombines TRBV4-1 with TRBJ1-4; possible D gene TRBD1, 5 bases. With 6 bases removed from V and 10 bases from J, the gap between germline ends came to 21 bases. The CDR3 runs 15 residues. Germline V lookup: CDR1 MGHRA, CDR2 YSYEKL. The CDR3 DNA follows: TGCGCCAGCAGTGGGAACAGGATTTTCGGGGGAAAACTGTTTTTT. It codes for CASSGNRIFGGKLFF.

The gene calls are TRBV9 and TRBJ1-3; D perhaps matches TRBD1 (5 bases). This CDR3 spans 15 amino acids. The germline gives CDR1 SGDLS, CDR2 YYNGEE. V gave up 3 bases and J gave up 0 bases, with 10 bases separating them. The CDR3 region has the DNA TGTGCCAGCAGCGCCGGGGGAAGCTCTGGAAACACCATATATTTT. Translating it yields CASSAGGSSGNTIYF.

This sequence joins TRBV9 and TRBJ2-3; D might be TRBD2 (7 bases). CDR1 is SGDLS, CDR2 YYNGEE, per germline. The CDR3 consists of 16 residues. The ends were cut back, 3 bases at V and 2 bases at J, with 16 bases in the middle. DNA for the CDR3: TGTGCCAGCAGCGCGGGGGGCGGGACTTCCACAGATACGCAGTATTTT. Amino acid sequence: CASSAGGGTSTDTQYF.

The V call is TRBV19, the J call TRBJ1-5, with a weak D call TRBD1 (6 bases). Trimming took 3 bases from V and 5 from J, leaving 8 bases between them. The length of the CDR3 is 13 residues. Germline V gene lookup returns CDR1 LNHDA and CDR2 SQIVND (reference sequence). The DNA of the CDR3 is TGTGCCAGTAGTATTAGGGGGTATCAGCCCCAGCATTTT. Its protein is CASSIRGYQPQHF. The whole variable domain, remainder taken from reference TRBV19 and TRBJ1-5, is DGGITQSPKYLFRKEGQNVTLSCEQNLNHDAMYWYRQDPGQGLRLIYYSQIVNDFQKGDIAEGYSVSREKKESFPLTVTSAQKNPTAFYLCASSIRGYQPQHFGDGTRLSIL.

The genes are TRBV28 and TRBJ1-1, with TRBD1 matching 7 bases. Germline CDR1 reads MDHEN; CDR2 reads SYDVKM. The CDR3 totals 14 residues. V lost 8 bases to trimming and J lost 1 base; unmatched junction nucleotides: 7. CDR3: CASFSGTENTEAFF. CDR3 bases: TGTGCCAGCTTTTCAGGGACAGAGAACACTGAAGCTTTCTTT.

The CDR3 region has the DNA TGTGCCAGCAGCGGGGGACAGAGGAACACTGAAGCTTTCTTT. This codes for CASSGGQRNTEAFF. V and J are TRBV5-4 and TRBJ1-1; 7 bases agree with TRBD1. After removal of 4 bases from V and 1 base from J, the junction contained 4 bases not matched to a gene. Germline loops: CDR1 SGHNT, CDR2 YYREEE (reference sequence). CDR3 length: 14 amino acids.

This clone was found once. The chain recombines TRBV28 with TRBJ2-1; 7 bases are shared with TRBD1. The junction had 22 bases not matched to a gene; V was cut back by 9 bases and J by 8 bases. From germline, CDR1 is MDHEN and CDR2 SYDVKM. This CDR3 spans 17 amino acids. CDR3 DNA: TGTGCCAGTCAAGAAGGGGGCACTTTACTACTTAACGATGAGCAGTTCTTC. It translates to CASQEGGTLLLNDEQFF.

The gene calls are TRBV3-1 (or the pseudogene TRBV3-2) and TRBJ1-4, with no clear D. Trimming took 1 base from V and 6 from J, leaving 15 bases between them. The CDR3 has 16 residues. Germline V gene data show CDR1 as LGHDT and CDR2 as YNNKEL (reference sequence). The CDR3 bases are TGTGCCAGCAGCCAAGCTGCGGGGAAGTACGATGAAAAACTGTTTTTT. The encoded protein is CASSQAAGKYDEKLFF.